This section outlines one T cell receptor (beta chain) sequence together with its context. These data are taken from a study of blood T cell repertoires in COVID-19. Turning to the study itself: In each case, the material was cDNA or gDNA derived from T cells, B-cell-depleted T cells, or PBMCs.

Recovered participants had two consecutive negative NP/OP PCR tests, healthcare professional clearance, or symptom resolution. CDR1 SGHTA and CDR2 FQGNSA come from the germline V gene. Trimming removed 2 bases at V and 0 bases at J, with 11 bases between. The CDR3 loop spans 17 amino acids. The protocol was immunoSEQ multiplex PCR, while the TCRdb copy is restricted to in-frame clones and leaves out a portion. The repertoire includes some 350,000 clones, roughly nine tenths of them detected once, and over 0.95% sits in the top ten. The receptor was isolated from a man aged 18-30 years who had recovered from COVID-19. This chain uses TRBV7-2 with TRBJ2-6; D gene uncertain. The specimen sequenced was PBMCs or T cells enriched from blood (not recorded which). The CDR3 DNA reads as TGTGCCAGCAGCTTACAACTTCGAAACTCTGGGGCCAACGTCCTGACTTTC. It specifies CASSLQLRNSGANVLTF.